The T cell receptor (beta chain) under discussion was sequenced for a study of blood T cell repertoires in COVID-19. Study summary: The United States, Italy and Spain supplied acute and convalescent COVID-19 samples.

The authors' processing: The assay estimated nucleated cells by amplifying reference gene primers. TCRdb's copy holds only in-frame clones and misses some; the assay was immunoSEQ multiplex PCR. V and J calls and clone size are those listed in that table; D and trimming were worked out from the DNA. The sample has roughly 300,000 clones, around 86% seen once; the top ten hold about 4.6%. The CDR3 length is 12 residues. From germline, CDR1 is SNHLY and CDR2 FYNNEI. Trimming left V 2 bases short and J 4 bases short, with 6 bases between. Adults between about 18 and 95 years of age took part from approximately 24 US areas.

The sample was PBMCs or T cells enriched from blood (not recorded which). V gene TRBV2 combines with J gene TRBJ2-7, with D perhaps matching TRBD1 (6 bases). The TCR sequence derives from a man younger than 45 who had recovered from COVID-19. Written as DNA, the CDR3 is TGTGCCAGCAGTGAAACAGGGTACGAGCAGTACTTC. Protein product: CASSETGYEQYF. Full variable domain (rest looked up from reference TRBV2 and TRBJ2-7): EPEVTQTPSHQVTQMGQEVILRCVPISNHLYFYWYRQILGQKVEFLVSFYNNEISEKSEIFDDQFSVERPDGSNFTLKIRSTKLEDSAMYFCASSETGYEQYFGPGTRLTVT.